Listed below are T cell receptor beta chains from one sample, sequenced in a study of blood T cell repertoires in COVID-19. Profiling relied on immunoSEQ multiplex PCR, and the TCRdb table lists in-frame clones only, not all of them. The sample contains roughly 87,000 clones, 60% to 80% of which appear only once. The sequenced sample consisted of peripheral blood. The receptors shown here come from a woman between 50 and 59 years old with acute or convalescent COVID-19. The CDR3 runs from the conserved cysteine through the conserved F or W. Fields, in order: D gene, clone size, CDR3 length, V gene, J gene, CDR3 DNA, CDR3 protein. D genes are given only for firm matches. Rows may omit the clone size; those that give it use once, few, many or a size class.

d_gene: TRBD2
abundance: .
len: 15
v_gene: TRBV19
j_gene: TRBJ2-3
CDR3nt: TGTGCCAGTAGTATAAGACGGCGGGGGACAGATACGCAGTATTTT
CDR3aa: CASSIRRRGTDTQYF

d_gene: TRBD1
abundance: .
len: 15
v_gene: TRBV9
j_gene: TRBJ1-5
CDR3nt: TGTGCCAGCAGCGGTGGGACAGGGAACAATCAGCCCCAGCATTTT
CDR3aa: CASSGGTGNNQPQHF

d_gene: .
abundance: few
len: 12
v_gene: TRBV28
j_gene: TRBJ1-2
CDR3nt: TGTGCCAGCAGTTTGCAGGTTACGGGCTACACCTTC
CDR3aa: CASSLQVTGYTF

d_gene: TRBD1
abundance: .
len: 14
v_gene: TRBV25-1
j_gene: TRBJ2-7
CDR3nt: TGTGCCAGCAGTGAAGAGACAGGGTCCTACGAGCAGTACTTC
CDR3aa: CASSEETGSYEQYF

d_gene: .
abundance: .
len: 13
v_gene: TRBV19
j_gene: TRBJ2-7
CDR3nt: TGTGCCAGTAGTATCCCGGGGACCTACGAGCAGTACTTC
CDR3aa: CASSIPGTYEQYF

d_gene: .
abundance: .
len: 12
v_gene: TRBV12-3/TRBV12-4
j_gene: TRBJ2-2
CDR3nt: .
CDR3aa: CASSLRAGELFF

d_gene: .
abundance: .
len: 15
v_gene: TRBV24-1
j_gene: TRBJ2-1
CDR3nt: TGTGCCACCAGTGACCGAGATCAACAGGGCCATGAGCAGTTCTTC
CDR3aa: CATSDRDQQGHEQFF

d_gene: .
abundance: .
len: 13
v_gene: TRBV5-1
j_gene: TRBJ1-2
CDR3nt: TGCGCCAGCAGCTTGAGCGGGAGGGAGGGCTACACCTTC
CDR3aa: CASSLSGREGYTF

d_gene: TRBD1
abundance: .
len: 14
v_gene: TRBV6-5
j_gene: TRBJ1-1
CDR3nt: TGTGCCAGCAGCCTTCATCTTCAGGGGGTTGGAGCTTTCTTT
CDR3aa: CASSLHLQGVGAFF

d_gene: TRBD1
abundance: few
len: 12
v_gene: TRBV28
j_gene: TRBJ1-2
CDR3nt: TGTGCCAGCAGCACAGGGGTCTATGGCTACACCTTC
CDR3aa: CASSTGVYGYTF

d_gene: .
abundance: .
len: 11
v_gene: TRBV20-1
j_gene: TRBJ1-2
CDR3nt: TGCAGTGCCCCGGGAGTTTATGGCTACACCTTC
CDR3aa: CSAPGVYGYTF

d_gene: TRBD2
abundance: .
len: 15
v_gene: TRBV7-8
j_gene: TRBJ2-1
CDR3nt: TGTGCCAGCAGCTTATTGAGCGGGGGCTGGAATGAGCAGTTCTTC
CDR3aa: CASSLLSGGWNEQFF

d_gene: TRBD1
abundance: once
len: 15
v_gene: TRBV6-4
j_gene: TRBJ1-5
CDR3nt: TGTGCCAGCACTAAGGACAGGGAAGGGAATCAGCCCCAGCATTTT
CDR3aa: CASTKDREGNQPQHF

d_gene: TRBD1
abundance: .
len: 13
v_gene: TRBV7-9
j_gene: TRBJ1-2
CDR3nt: TGTGCCAGCTTAGGGGGCGCTCACTATGGCTACACCTTC
CDR3aa: CASLGGAHYGYTF